Listed here are 22 T cell receptor beta chains from one sample, sequenced in a study of OX40 agonist ivuxolimab in advanced cancers. TCRdb keeps only in-frame clones here, not all; method: immunoSEQ multiplex PCR. The sample records about 64,000 clones, less than 90% being singletons. Sample: CD4+ or CD8+ T cells sorted from blood, taken in a trial of the OX40 agonist ivuxolimab. The receptor set was obtained from an adult with an advanced solid tumor such as melanoma, head and neck, liver or kidney cancer.

V usage is TRBV7-3 and J usage is TRBJ2-5; D possibly corresponds to TRBD1 (6 bases). This CDR3 is built from 13 residues. Germline V gene sequence: CDR1 SGHTA, CDR2 FQGTGA. Deletions cut 5 bases from V and 2 bases from J, with 9 bases between. Written as DNA, the CDR3 is TGTGCCAGCAGCCGGGGACATCAAGAGACCCAGTACTTC. Protein: CASSRGHQETQYF.

This clone was seen a handful of times. V usage is TRBV28 and J usage is TRBJ2-2, with 8 bases identical to TRBD2. V lost 10 bases, J lost 6 bases, and 10 bases stayed unmatched. The V gene's germline CDR1 is MDHEN and CDR2 SYDVKM. This CDR3 spans 14 amino acids. This CDR3 reads CATGRGGRSGELFF. The CDR3 nucleotides are TGTGCCACGGGCCGGGGGGGCCGATCCGGGGAGCTGTTTTTT.

The V gene is TRBV4-1, the J gene TRBJ2-7, with a weak D call TRBD2 (5 bases). Germline V gene sequence: CDR1 MGHRA, CDR2 YSYEKL. This CDR3 has 16 amino acids. V lost 3 bases, J lost 0 bases, and 15 bases lay in between. CDR3 sequence (DNA): TGCGCCAGCAGCCAGTTCCCCGGAGGAAGCTCCTACGAGCAGTACTTC. This encodes CASSQFPGGSSYEQYF.

The chain recombines TRBV6-5 with TRBJ2-5, with 9 bases identical to TRBD1. The CDR3 consists of 15 residues. Germline lookup yields CDR1 MNHEY and CDR2 SVGAGI. V shed 10 bases and J 5 bases; nucleotides not matched to a gene: 14. The CDR3: CATDYGTGGEETQYF. DNA of the CDR3: TGTGCCACAGATTATGGTACAGGGGGCGAGGAGACCCAGTACTTC.

The V gene is TRBV18, the J gene TRBJ2-2; D remains unclear. V was clipped by 3 bases and J by 6 bases, with 2 bases between them. In germline, CDR1 is KGHSH, CDR2 LQKENI. The CDR3 is 11 residues long. The CDR3 DNA is TGTGCCAGCTCACCGGCCGGGGAGCTGTTTTTT. Translation: CASSPAGELFF. Complete variable domain (other parts from reference TRBV18 and TRBJ2-2): NAGVMQNPRHLVRRRGQEARLRCSPMKGHSHVYWYRQLPEEGLKFMVYLQKENIIDESGMPKERFSAEFPKEGPSILRIQQVVRGDSAAYFCASSPAGELFFGEGSRLTVL.

This rearrangement joins TRBV5-1 to TRBJ2-6; D is possibly TRBD2 (5 bases). The CDR3 has 16 amino acids. Germline V lookup: CDR1 SGHRS, CDR2 YFSETQ. The V end lost 6 bases, the J end lost 5 bases, and 18 bases lay between the germline ends. For the CDR3, the DNA is TGCGCCAGCAACGAGGGCAGCAACCTTCGGGCCAACGTCCTGACTTTC. Protein sequence: CASNEGSNLRANVLTF. Using reference TRBV5-1 and TRBJ2-6 for the parts outside the CDR3, the full variable domain is KAGVTQTPRYLIKTRGQQVTLSCSPISGHRSVSWYQQTPGQGLQFLFEYFSETQRNKGNFPGRFSGRQFSNSRSEMNVSTLELGDSALYLCASNEGSNLRANVLTFGAGSRLTVL.

This chain uses TRBV2 with TRBJ2-7; TRBD2 matches 7 bases. V trimming: 7 bases; J trimming: 2 bases; junction bases outside the gene matches: 14. The CDR3 sequence is 16 residues long. Germline V lookup: CDR1 SNHLY, CDR2 FYNNEI. The CDR3 is CASNRASGYRPYEQYF. CDR3 nucleotide sequence: TGTGCCAGCAATCGGGCTAGCGGATATCGACCCTACGAGCAGTACTTC. The whole variable domain, filled in from reference TRBV2 and TRBJ2-7, reads EPEVTQTPSHQVTQMGQEVILRCVPISNHLYFYWYRQILGQKVEFLVSFYNNEISEKSEIFDDQFSVERPDGSNFTLKIRSTKLEDSAMYFCASNRASGYRPYEQYFGPGTRLTVT.

The rearrangement joins TRBV5-6 to TRBJ2-5, with 13 bases aligning to TRBD2. The CDR3 has 18 amino acids. CDR1 is SGHDT and CDR2 is YYEEEE in the germline V gene. V was pared by 0 bases and J by 6 bases, with 11 bases of the junction left unmatched. The CDR3 sequence is CASSLGVLAGGVRKTQYF. As DNA, the CDR3 is TGTGCCAGCAGCTTGGGCGTACTAGCGGGAGGGGTCAGGAAGACCCAGTACTTC.

J is TRBJ2-7 and V is TRBV7-9; a weak D match, TRBD2 (6 bases). Trimming cost V 3 bases and J 1 base, with 10 bases left between them. Germline V gene lookup returns CDR1 SEHNR and CDR2 FQNEAQ (reference sequence). This CDR3 spans 14 amino acids. The CDR3 nucleotides read TGTGCCAGCAGCTTCCGGGAGACTTCCTACGAGCAGTACTTC. This gives the protein CASSFRETSYEQYF.

The chain couples TRBV14 to TRBJ2-1; possibly TRBD2 for D (6 bases). V lost 3 bases to trimming and J lost 12 bases, with 12 bases between them. CDR3 length equals 12 residues. CDR1 is SGHDN, CDR2 FVKESK, per germline. The CDR3 nucleotides read TGTGCCAGCAGCCAGCCGGGACTGGTGCAGTTCTTC. Its protein product is CASSQPGLVQFF.

The J gene is TRBJ1-2, the V gene TRBV7-8, with 11 positions matching TRBD1. Germline V gives CDR1 SGHVS, CDR2 FQNEAQ. This CDR3 region has 14 residues. Losses at the gene ends were 5 bases for V and 5 bases for J; bases not matched to a gene: 4. The CDR3 bases are TGTGCCAGCAGCGCCCGGGACAGGGGGTATGGCTACACCTTC. This encodes CASSARDRGYGYTF.

This clone was seen only once. V gene TRBV6-1 combines with J gene TRBJ1-5, with a possible D match to TRBD1 (5 bases). The CDR3 has 13 residues. Germline CDR1 is MNHNS and CDR2 is SASEGT. V was shortened by 5 bases and J by 5 bases, with 10 bases between the two germline ends. The CDR3 spells CASSSARDQPQHF. CDR3 DNA sequence: TGTGCCAGCAGTTCTGCCAGGGATCAGCCCCAGCATTTT.

As concerns this clone: The junction shows a germline mismatch at one end, possibly a read error. V and J are TRBV29-1 and TRBJ2-1, with TRBD2 identical over 9 bases. The CDR3 loop spans 11 amino acids. From germline, CDR1 is SQVTM and CDR2 ANQGSEA. CDR3 loop: CSVVQREVGLF. The CDR3 nucleotides are TGCAGCGTTGTACAGCGGGAGGTAGGGCTCTTC.

This chain links TRBV4-1 with TRBJ1-1; 10 bases are a match to TRBD1. V lost 5 bases and J lost 4; bases outside the gene matches: 7. Germline values: CDR1 MGHRA, CDR2 YSYEKL. The CDR3 covers 15 residues. The CDR3 DNA is TGCGCCAGCAGCATCCTGGACAGGGGGATCACTGAAGCTTTCTTT. Protein sequence: CASSILDRGITEAFF.

The chain links TRBV2 to TRBJ2-7; D might be TRBD1 (6 bases). The CDR3 sequence is 16 residues long. Looked up from germline, CDR1 is SNHLY and CDR2 is FYNNEI. Trimming removed 7 bases from V and 4 bases from J, with 23 bases in between. In DNA, the CDR3 is TGTGCCAGCACCCTACAGGGTCCCCCATCTTTTTACGAGCAGTACTTC. Its translation is CASTLQGPPSFYEQYF.

The chain uses TRBV5-4 and TRBJ2-1, with TRBD2 matching over 14 bases. Germline CDR1 SGHNT, CDR2 YYREEE (reference sequence). Germline trimming cut 4 bases from V and 4 bases from J; bases unmatched to any gene: 4. The CDR3 consists of 16 residues. The CDR3 loop is CASSPGLAGGYNEQFF. The CDR3 bases are TGTGCCAGCAGCCCTGGACTAGCGGGAGGATACAATGAGCAGTTCTTC.

The chain uses TRBV6-5 and TRBJ1-3; 7 bases are shared with TRBD1. The germline gives CDR1 MNHEY, CDR2 SVGAGI. The V segment lost 4 bases and the J segment 3 bases; nucleotides outside the gene matches: 6. The CDR3 has 15 residues. CDR3 coding DNA: TGTGCCAGCAGTTCAGGGGGTGTCAGTGGAAACACCATATATTTT. It encodes CASSSGGVSGNTIYF.

In this sample, this clone turned up once. The J gene is TRBJ1-2, the V gene TRBV7-2; D ambiguous. The CDR3 is made up of 12 amino acids. V lost 4 bases and J lost 1, with 4 bases in between. In germline, CDR1 is SGHTA, CDR2 FQGNSA. CDR3 in DNA: TGTGCCAGCAGCTCCAATAACTATGGCTACACCTTC. This translates into CASSSNNYGYTF.

V is TRBV4-1 and J is TRBJ2-7; TRBD1 matches 8 bases. In germline, CDR1 is MGHRA, CDR2 YSYEKL. Germline trimming cut 1 base from V and 3 bases from J; bases unmatched to any gene: 2. This CDR3 contains 14 residues. The CDR3 DNA reads as TGCGCCAGCAGCCAAGTTGACAGGGGCTACGAGCAGTACTTC. Its translation is CASSQVDRGYEQYF.

The V gene is TRBV2, the J gene TRBJ2-5; a weak D match, TRBD2 (7 bases). V lost 5 bases and J 2 bases, leaving 12 bases between the germline ends. The CDR3 consists of 14 residues. Germline V gene lookup returns CDR1 SNHLY and CDR2 FYNNEI. The CDR3 DNA is TGTGCCAGCAGTCAACAGGGAGGGCAAGAGACCCAGTACTTC. Amino acid sequence: CASSQQGGQETQYF. The full variable domain, rest sourced from reference TRBV2 and TRBJ2-5, is EPEVTQTPSHQVTQMGQEVILRCVPISNHLYFYWYRQILGQKVEFLVSFYNNEISEKSEIFDDQFSVERPDGSNFTLKIRSTKLEDSAMYFCASSQQGGQETQYFGPGTRLLVL.

The chain carries TRBV11-2 and TRBJ2-2, with 8 bases that match TRBD2. V was pared by 4 bases and J by 4 bases, with 2 bases of the junction left unmatched. There are 14 residues in the CDR3. Germline CDR1 reads SGHAT; CDR2 reads FQNNGV. CDR3 in DNA: TGTGCCAGCAGCTCGAGCGGGAGCACCGGGGAGCTGTTTTTT. As protein: CASSSSGSTGELFF.

The J gene is TRBJ1-1, the V gene TRBV7-6, with 10 bases aligning to TRBD1. The CDR3 runs 17 residues. Trimming cost V 5 bases and J 6 bases; bases outside gene matches: 15. Germline CDR1 is SGHVS and CDR2 is FNYEAQ. Written as DNA, the CDR3 is TGTGCCAGCAGCAATTCCGGGACAGGGGAAGGGAGGGCTGAAGCTTTCTTT. It yields the protein CASSNSGTGEGRAEAFF.